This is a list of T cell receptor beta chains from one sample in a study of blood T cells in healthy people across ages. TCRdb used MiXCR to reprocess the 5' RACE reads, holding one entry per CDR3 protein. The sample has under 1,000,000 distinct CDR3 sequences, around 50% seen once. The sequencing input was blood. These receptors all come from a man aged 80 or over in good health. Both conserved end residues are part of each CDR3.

CDR3: CASSLRGSQETQYF; V: TRBV2; J: TRBJ2-5
CDR3: CSAYQGLAVQETQYF; V: TRBV20-1; J: TRBJ2-5
CDR3: CASSFGGGRYEQYF; V: TRBV7-6; J: TRBJ2-7
CDR3: CASSPLGTVSYNEQFF; V: TRBV28; J: TRBJ2-1
CDR3: CSVVLGGRTDTQYF; V: TRBV29-1; J: TRBJ2-3
CDR3: CSASPSGHYEQYF; V: TRBV20-1; J: TRBJ2-7
CDR3: CSVEDAGTGGWTQYF; V: TRBV29-1; J: TRBJ2-5
CDR3: CASSLGSASQTPYNEQFF; V: TRBV5-6; J: TRBJ2-1
CDR3: CASSSSFGVVETQFF; V: TRBV7-2; J: TRBJ2-1
CDR3: CAWSYPGVASNTGELFF; V: TRBV30; J: TRBJ2-2
CDR3: CASSYGTWSSGNSNEQFF; V: TRBV6-5; J: TRBJ2-1
CDR3: CASREQGAGNQPQHF; V: TRBV12-3/TRBV12-4; J: TRBJ1-5
CDR3: CSVRNSGINNEQFF; V: TRBV29-1; J: TRBJ2-1
CDR3: CASSPGNSNEKLFF; V: TRBV3-1; J: TRBJ1-4
CDR3: CASSFMTTHEQYF; V: TRBV7-9; J: TRBJ2-7
CDR3: CASSQGPGLAGGHNEQFF; V: TRBV7-2; J: TRBJ2-1
CDR3: CSAPAGAVEQFF; V: TRBV20-1; J: TRBJ2-1
CDR3: CASTGTSGGLSLSYEQYF; V: TRBV12-3/TRBV12-4; J: TRBJ2-7
CDR3: CASSLRQSATNEKLFF; V: TRBV7-2; J: TRBJ1-4
CDR3: CASSEGQAGANQPQHF; V: TRBV5-1; J: TRBJ1-5